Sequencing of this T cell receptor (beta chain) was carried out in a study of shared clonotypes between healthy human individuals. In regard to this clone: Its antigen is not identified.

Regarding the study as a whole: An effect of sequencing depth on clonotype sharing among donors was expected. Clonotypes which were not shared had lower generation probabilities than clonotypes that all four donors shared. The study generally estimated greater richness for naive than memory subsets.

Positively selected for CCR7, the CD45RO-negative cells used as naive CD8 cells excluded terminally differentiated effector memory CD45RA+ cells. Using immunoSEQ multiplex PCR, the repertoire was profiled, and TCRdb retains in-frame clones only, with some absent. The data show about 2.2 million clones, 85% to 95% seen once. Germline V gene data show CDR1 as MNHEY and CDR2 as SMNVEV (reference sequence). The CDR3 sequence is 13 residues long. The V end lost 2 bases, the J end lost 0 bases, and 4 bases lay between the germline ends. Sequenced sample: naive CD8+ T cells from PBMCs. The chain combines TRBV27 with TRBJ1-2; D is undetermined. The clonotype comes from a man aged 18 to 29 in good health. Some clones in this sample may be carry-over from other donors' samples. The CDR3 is CASSLEANYGYTF. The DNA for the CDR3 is TGTGCCAGCAGTTTAGAAGCTAACTATGGCTACACCTTC.